The 8 T cell receptor beta chains listed next were all sequenced from one sample in a study of chemoradiotherapy in HPV16-positive cancers. The repertoire was sequenced with immunoSEQ multiplex PCR; TCRdb's copy has only in-frame clones and lacks some. The profile shows 5,700 or so clones, 73% of them singletons. The source was tumor tissue, collected from a patient who underwent chemoradiotherapy. These receptors came from a human donor with HPV-associated anogenital cancer.

This clone was observed a single time. The genes are TRBV11-3 and TRBJ2-5, with a weak D call TRBD1 (6 bases). Germline CDR1 and CDR2: SGHNT and YENEEA. This CDR3 has 15 amino acids. The V gene lost 5 bases and the J gene lost 1 base, with 14 bases spanning the gap. CDR3 sequence: CASSPGDKLQETQYF. The CDR3 DNA sequence: TGTGCCAGCAGCCCCGGGGACAAACTCCAAGAGACCCAGTACTTC.

The table lists this clone with a few counts. The rearrangement uses TRBV30 and TRBJ1-1, with unresolved D. CDR1 GTSNPN and CDR2 SVGIG come from the germline V gene (reference sequence). The V and J ends lost 2 bases and 1 base respectively, with 8 bases between them. The CDR3 is 13 residues long. The CDR3 spells CAWSKAENTEAFF. CDR3 sequence (DNA): TGTGCCTGGAGTAAGGCGGAGAACACTGAAGCTTTCTTT.

The genes are TRBV21-1 and TRBJ2-3; the D call of TRBD1 is as the table states it, not checked on the DNA. TRBV21-1 is a listed pseudogene. There are 17 residues in the CDR3. The CDR3 region is CASSPFRRGLATDTQYF. The CDR3 bases are TGTGCCAGCAGCCCATTTAGGAGGGGGCTGGCCACAGATACGCAGTATTTT.

The V and J genes are TRBV14 and TRBJ2-1; D is ambiguous. The V and J ends lost 4 bases and 9 bases respectively, with 10 bases between them. The CDR3 consists of 12 residues. Germline assignment: CDR1 SGHDN and CDR2 FVKESK. In DNA form, the CDR3 reads TGTGCCAGCAGCCCCGAGTTTGGTGAGCAGTTCTTC. Translation gives CASSPEFGEQFF.

This chain connects TRBV5-1 to TRBJ2-3; the D is unclear. The CDR3 spans 12 residues. The germline CDR1 and CDR2 sequences are SGHRS and YFSETQ. Deletions cut 4 bases from V and 5 bases from J, with 8 bases between. This chain's CDR3 is CASSATGDTQYF. The CDR3 DNA reads as TGCGCCAGCAGCGCGACGGGAGATACGCAGTATTTT.

Relative to its sample, this clone is large. This chain links TRBV2 with TRBJ2-3; 11 positions agree with TRBD2. Trimming took 7 bases from V and 2 from J; bases not matched to a gene: 11. The length of the CDR3 is 17 residues. Germline V gives CDR1 SNHLY, CDR2 FYNNEI. The CDR3: CASNRISGRAFTDTQYF. The CDR3 coding sequence is TGTGCCAGCAATCGAATTAGCGGGAGGGCCTTCACAGATACGCAGTATTTT.

The V gene is TRBV29-1, the J gene TRBJ2-7; D is tentatively TRBD1 or TRBD2 (5 bases each). The germline V and J ends were trimmed by 4 bases and 0 bases, with 10 bases remaining between them. Germline CDR1 SQVTM, CDR2 ANQGSEA. The length of the CDR3 is 13 residues. The CDR3 DNA sequence: TGCAGCGTTGTTAGGGACGTCTCCTACGAGCAGTACTTC. It translates to CSVVRDVSYEQYF.

The chain joins TRBV7-3 to TRBJ2-5, with D perhaps TRBD1 (5 bases). The germline CDR1 and CDR2 sequences are SGHTA and FQGTGA. CDR3 length equals 14 residues. V lost 5 bases, J lost 3 bases, and 13 bases lay in between. The CDR3 DNA reads TGTGCCAGCAGCCCAGGAGACAGAAAAGAGACCCAGTACTTC. Translation: CASSPGDRKETQYF.